These 14 T cell receptor beta chains were sequenced from one sample in a study of shared clonotypes between healthy human individuals (dated by TCRdb to 2020 to 2021). The library relied on the immunoSEQ multiplex PCR assay. TCRdb took this table from immuneACCESS and kept in-frame rearrangements with V and J called. Such tables lack part of the clones; where checked against another copy, unresolved V genes explain under half of the gap, and the rest is unexplained. The table for this sample lists about 2.1 million clones; roughly 91% of them were counted only once. Of the sample, roughly 1.8% falls within the top ten clones. CD8 naive samples consisted of CD45RO-negative cells that were positively selected for CCR7, yielding a CD45RA+CCR7+ population without TemRA cells. The sequenced sample was naive CD8+ T cells from PBMCs. The sample's cell subset or site label, in plain terms: CD45RA+CCR7+. The receptor set was obtained from a man aged 18 to 29 in good health. Some clones in this sample may be carry-over from other donors' samples.

Of note for this clone: This same CDR3 is encoded by further DNA sequences in the sample. The rearrangement links TRBV27 to TRBJ2-7; no definite D call. Between the trimmed V and J ends, which lost 3 bases and 2 bases, there was a span of 8 bases. This CDR3 contains 13 residues. Germline V gene lookup returns CDR1 MNHEY and CDR2 SMNVEV (reference sequence). CDR3: CASSFGRTYEQYF. The CDR3 DNA sequence: TGTGCCAGCAGTTTTGGTAGAACCTACGAGCAGTACTTC.

The genes are TRBV27 and TRBJ1-2; D might be TRBD1 (6 bases). CDR3 length: 13 amino acids. The V gene lost 4 bases and the J gene lost 9 bases, with 15 bases spanning the gap. Germline V lookup: CDR1 MNHEY, CDR2 SMNVEV (reference sequence). This chain's CDR3 is CASSSAHRDSYTF. CDR3 in DNA: TGTGCCAGCAGTTCAGCCCATCGGGACAGCTACACCTTC.

This chain links TRBV2 with TRBJ2-3; 7 nucleotides agree with TRBD1. V lost 6 bases to trimming and J lost 1 base; unmatched junction nucleotides: 7. Germline V gives CDR1 SNHLY, CDR2 FYNNEI. The CDR3 is made up of 15 amino acids. Here the CDR3 DNA reads TGTGCCAGCAGCACCGGGACAGCCCGCACAGATACGCAGTATTTT. Translated: CASSTGTARTDTQYF.

The chain uses TRBV19 and TRBJ2-1; D gene unclear. This CDR3 has 15 amino acids. V lost 1 base and J 7 bases, leaving 14 bases between the germline ends. Germline loops: CDR1 LNHDA, CDR2 SQIVND (reference sequence). The CDR3 sequence: CASSIGVRVWNEQFF. The CDR3 DNA follows: TGTGCCAGTAGTATAGGTGTAAGGGTGTGGAATGAGCAGTTCTTC.

The chain has TRBV6-1 and TRBJ1-1; D ambiguous. From germline, CDR1 is MNHNS and CDR2 SASEGT. Trimming took off 3 bases at V and 1 base at J, with 15 bases between the two ends. This CDR3 is 16 amino acids long. CDR3: CASSEPRTERNTEAFF. CDR3 nucleotides: TGTGCCAGCAGTGAGCCGCGGACCGAAAGGAACACTGAAGCTTTCTTT.

The chain employs TRBV30 and TRBJ2-7; a possible D gene is TRBD1 (6 bases). CDR1 and CDR2 (germline): GTSNPN, SVGIG (reference sequence). Deletions cut 3 bases from V and 1 base from J, with 10 bases between. The CDR3 consists of 13 residues. The chain's CDR3 is CAWRTTGSYEQYF. As DNA, the CDR3 is TGTGCCTGGAGGACTACAGGGTCCTACGAGCAGTACTTC.

The chain is built from TRBV14 and TRBJ2-2, with D perhaps assigned TRBD1 or TRBD2 (5 bases each). Trimming took 5 bases from V and 1 from J, leaving 5 bases between them. The CDR3 runs 13 residues. In germline, CDR1 is SGHDN, CDR2 FVKESK. The CDR3 is CASSGGNTGELFF. Here the CDR3 DNA reads TGTGCCAGCAGCGGGGGGAACACCGGGGAGCTGTTTTTT. The variable domain in full, completed from reference TRBV14 and TRBJ2-2, reads EAGVTQFPSHSVIEKGQTVTLRCDPISGHDNLYWYRRVMGKEIKFLLHFVKESKQDESGMPNNRFLAERTGGTYSTLKVQPAELEDSGVYFCASSGGNTGELFFGEGSRLTVL.

The V gene is TRBV7-9, the J gene TRBJ2-5; 9 bases line up with TRBD2. V was clipped by 2 bases and J by 0 bases; unmatched bases: 7. The CDR3 runs to 17 residues. CDR1 and CDR2 from the germline V gene are SEHNR and FQNEAQ (reference sequence). The CDR3 here is CASSLPIAGEYQETQYF. In DNA form, the CDR3 reads TGTGCCAGCAGCTTACCAATAGCGGGAGAGTACCAAGAGACCCAGTACTTC.

V usage is TRBV5-6 and J usage is TRBJ2-1; D unresolved. The V and J ends lost 2 bases and 3 bases respectively, with 12 bases between them. In germline, CDR1 is SGHDT, CDR2 YYEEEE. The CDR3 has 15 amino acids. CDR3 DNA: TGTGCCAGCAGCTTAGGAGAAGCACTCTACAATGAGCAGTTCTTC. This codes for CASSLGEALYNEQFF.

J is TRBJ2-3 and V is TRBV7-6, with 15 positions matching TRBD2. Germline values: CDR1 SGHVS, CDR2 FNYEAQ. The CDR3 length is 18 residues. J was trimmed by 4 bases and V by 0 bases; bases with no gene match: 5. This chain's CDR3 is CASSLARTSGRDPDTQYF. In DNA, the CDR3 is TGTGCCAGCAGCTTAGCGCGGACTAGCGGGAGGGATCCAGATACGCAGTATTTT.

The CDR3 region has the DNA TGTGCCAGCAGGGGACAGCAAGAGACCCAGTACTTC. Its protein product is CASRGQQETQYF. This sequence joins TRBV28 and TRBJ2-5; 7 bases agree with TRBD1. V was clipped by 6 bases and J by 2 bases; unmatched bases: 0. This CDR3 comprises 12 residues. The germline gives CDR1 MDHEN, CDR2 SYDVKM.

This clone was seen once. V and J are TRBV27 and TRBJ2-7; D perhaps matches TRBD1 (5 bases). With 3 bases removed from V and 4 bases from J, the gap between germline ends came to 16 bases. This CDR3 region has 15 residues. Per the germline V gene, CDR1 is MNHEY and CDR2 is SMNVEV (reference sequence). The CDR3 sequence is CASSFGRVRVYEQYF. The CDR3 region has the DNA TGTGCCAGCAGTTTTGGCAGGGTCCGAGTTTACGAGCAGTACTTC.

In regard to this clone: Other DNA sequences in this specimen translate into the identical CDR3. The chain has TRBV6-5 and TRBJ2-3, with D uncertain. The V end was cut by 0 bases, the J end by 1 base, with 2 bases between. There are 13 residues in the CDR3. Germline V gene lookup returns CDR1 MNHEY and CDR2 SVGAGI. The CDR3 sequence is CASSYSGTDTQYF. DNA for the CDR3: TGTGCCAGCAGTTACTCGGGCACAGATACGCAGTATTTT.

This chain uses TRBV27 with TRBJ1-1; D is unclear. Trimming pared 7 bases from V and 0 bases from J, leaving 12 bases between. Germline V gives CDR1 MNHEY, CDR2 SMNVEV (reference sequence). The CDR3 covers 14 residues. For the CDR3, the DNA is TGTGCCAGCAATGGGTACGGAATGAACACTGAAGCTTTCTTT. Its protein product is CASNGYGMNTEAFF.